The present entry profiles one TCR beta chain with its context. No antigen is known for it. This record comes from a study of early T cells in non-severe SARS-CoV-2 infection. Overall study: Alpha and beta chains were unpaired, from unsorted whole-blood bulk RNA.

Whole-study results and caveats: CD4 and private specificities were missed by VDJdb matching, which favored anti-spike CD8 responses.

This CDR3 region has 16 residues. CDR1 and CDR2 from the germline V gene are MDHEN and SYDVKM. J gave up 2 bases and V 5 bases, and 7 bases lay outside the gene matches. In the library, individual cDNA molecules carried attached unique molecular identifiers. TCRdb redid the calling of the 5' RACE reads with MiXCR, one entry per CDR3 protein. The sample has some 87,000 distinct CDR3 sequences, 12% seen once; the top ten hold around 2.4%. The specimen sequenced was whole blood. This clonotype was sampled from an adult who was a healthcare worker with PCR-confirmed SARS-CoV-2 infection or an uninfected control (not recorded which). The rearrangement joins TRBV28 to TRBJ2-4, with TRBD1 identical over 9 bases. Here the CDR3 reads CASSTPGQGPKNIQYF. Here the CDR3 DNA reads TGTGCCAGCAGTACTCCGGGACAGGGACCCAAAAACATTCAGTACTTC. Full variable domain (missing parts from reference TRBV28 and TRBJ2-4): DVKVTQSSRYLVKRTGEKVFLECVQDMDHENMFWYRQDPGLGLRLIYFSYDVKMKEKGDIPEGYSVSREKKERFSLILESASTNQTSMYLCASSTPGQGPKNIQYFGAGTRLSVL.